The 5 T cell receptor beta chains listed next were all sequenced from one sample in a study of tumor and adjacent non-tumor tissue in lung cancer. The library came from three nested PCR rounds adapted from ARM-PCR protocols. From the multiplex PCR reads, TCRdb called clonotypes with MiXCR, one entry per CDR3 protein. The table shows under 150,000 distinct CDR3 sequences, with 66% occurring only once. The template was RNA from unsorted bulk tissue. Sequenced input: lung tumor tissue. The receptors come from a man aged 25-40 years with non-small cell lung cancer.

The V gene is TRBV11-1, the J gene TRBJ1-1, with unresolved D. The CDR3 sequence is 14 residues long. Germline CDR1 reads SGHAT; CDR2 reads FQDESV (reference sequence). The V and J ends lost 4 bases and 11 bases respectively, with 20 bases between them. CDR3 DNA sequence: TGTGCCAGCAGCTGGATAGCTGTGAACACTAACGCTTTCTTT. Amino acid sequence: CASSWIAVNTNAFF.

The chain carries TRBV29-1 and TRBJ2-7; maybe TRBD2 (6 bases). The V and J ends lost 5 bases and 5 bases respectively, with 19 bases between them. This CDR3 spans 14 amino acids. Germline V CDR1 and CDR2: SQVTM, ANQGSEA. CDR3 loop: CSVTFGLTGDEQYF. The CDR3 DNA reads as TGCAGCGTTACATTCGGCCTAACGGGAGACGAGCAGTACTTC.

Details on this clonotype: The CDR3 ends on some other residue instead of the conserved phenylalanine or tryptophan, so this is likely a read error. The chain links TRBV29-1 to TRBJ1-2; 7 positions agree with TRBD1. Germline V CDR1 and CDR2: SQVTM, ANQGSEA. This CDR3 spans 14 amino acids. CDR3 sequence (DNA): TGCAGCGTCGCCCGGGACAGCCTAAACTATGGTTACACCCTC. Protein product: CSVARDSLNYGYTL.

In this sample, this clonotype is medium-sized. CDR3 loop: CASSTGQGDTEAFF. The CDR3 region has the DNA TGTGCCAGCAGCACGGGACAGGGAGACACTGAAGCTTTCTTT. The chain recombines TRBV11-3 with TRBJ1-1; 9 bases match TRBD1. Germline V gives CDR1 SGHNT, CDR2 YENEEA. J was trimmed by 3 bases and V by 5 bases; bases with no gene match: 4. This CDR3 spans 14 amino acids.

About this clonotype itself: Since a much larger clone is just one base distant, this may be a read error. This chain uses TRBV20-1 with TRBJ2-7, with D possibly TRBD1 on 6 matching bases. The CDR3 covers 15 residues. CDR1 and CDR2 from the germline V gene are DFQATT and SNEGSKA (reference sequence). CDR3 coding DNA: TGCAGTGCGCACGACCCCAGGGGAATCTACTACGGGCAGTACTTC. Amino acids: CSAHDPRGIYYGQYF.